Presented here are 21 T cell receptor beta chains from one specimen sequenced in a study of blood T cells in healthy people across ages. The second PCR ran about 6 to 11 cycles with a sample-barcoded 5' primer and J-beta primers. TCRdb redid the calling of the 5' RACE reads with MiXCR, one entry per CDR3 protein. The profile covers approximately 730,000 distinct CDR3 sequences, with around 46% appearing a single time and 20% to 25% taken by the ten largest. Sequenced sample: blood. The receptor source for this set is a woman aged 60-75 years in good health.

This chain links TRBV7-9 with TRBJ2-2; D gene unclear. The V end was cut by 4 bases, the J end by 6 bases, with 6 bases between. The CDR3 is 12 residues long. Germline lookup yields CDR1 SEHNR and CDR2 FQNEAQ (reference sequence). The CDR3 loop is CASSYGSGELFF. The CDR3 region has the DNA TGTGCCAGCAGCTATGGGTCCGGGGAGCTGTTTTTT.

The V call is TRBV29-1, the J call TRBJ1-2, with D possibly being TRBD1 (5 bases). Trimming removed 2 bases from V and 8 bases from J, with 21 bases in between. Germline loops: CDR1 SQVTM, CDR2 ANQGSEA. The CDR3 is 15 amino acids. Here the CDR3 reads CSVEPPGGGILGYTF. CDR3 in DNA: TGCAGCGTTGAACCCCCAGGCGGGGGGATTTTGGGCTACACCTTC. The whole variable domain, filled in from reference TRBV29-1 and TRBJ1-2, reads SAVISQKPSRDICQRGTSLTIQCQVDSQVTMMFWYRQQPGQSLTLIATANQGSEATYESGFVIDKFPISRPNLTFSTLTVSNMSPEDSSIYLCSVEPPGGGILGYTFGSGTRLTVV.

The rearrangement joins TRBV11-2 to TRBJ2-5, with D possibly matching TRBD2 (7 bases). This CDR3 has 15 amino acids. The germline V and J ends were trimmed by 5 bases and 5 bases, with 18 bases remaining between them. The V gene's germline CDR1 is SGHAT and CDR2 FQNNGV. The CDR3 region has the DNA TGTGCCAGCAGCCCCCTAGGGGGGGGCCGGGAGACCCAGTACTTC. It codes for CASSPLGGGRETQYF.

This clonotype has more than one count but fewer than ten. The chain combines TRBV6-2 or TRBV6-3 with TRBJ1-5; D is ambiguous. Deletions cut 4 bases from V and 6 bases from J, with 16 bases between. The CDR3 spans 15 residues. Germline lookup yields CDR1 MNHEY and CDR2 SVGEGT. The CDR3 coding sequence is TGTGCCAGCAGTTGGATCTCAGGATTCGGTCAGCCCCAGCATTTT. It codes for CASSWISGFGQPQHF.

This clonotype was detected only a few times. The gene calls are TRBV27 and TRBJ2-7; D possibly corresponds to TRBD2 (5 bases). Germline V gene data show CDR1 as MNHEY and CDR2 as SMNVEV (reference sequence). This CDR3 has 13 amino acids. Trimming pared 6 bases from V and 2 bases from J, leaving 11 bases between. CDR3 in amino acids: CASRRVSPYEQYF. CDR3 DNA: TGTGCCAGCAGGAGGGTGTCCCCCTACGAGCAGTACTTC.

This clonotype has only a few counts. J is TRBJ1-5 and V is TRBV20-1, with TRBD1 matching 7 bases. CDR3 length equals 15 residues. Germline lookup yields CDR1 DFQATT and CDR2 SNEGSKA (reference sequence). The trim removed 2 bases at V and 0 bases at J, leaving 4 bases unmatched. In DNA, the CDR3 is TGCAGTGCTAGAACCGACAGGGATAGCAATCAGCCCCAGCATTTT. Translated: CSARTDRDSNQPQHF.

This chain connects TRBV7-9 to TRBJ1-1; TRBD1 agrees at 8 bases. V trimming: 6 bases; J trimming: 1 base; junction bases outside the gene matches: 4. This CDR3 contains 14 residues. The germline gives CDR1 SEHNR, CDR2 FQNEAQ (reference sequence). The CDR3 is CASRSDRGNTEAFF. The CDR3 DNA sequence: TGTGCCAGCAGATCAGACAGGGGGAACACTGAAGCTTTCTTT.

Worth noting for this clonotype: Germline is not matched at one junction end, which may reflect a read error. The CDR3 region has the DNA TGCAGCGTTGGGGGGACAGGGTCTAAAGAAAAACTGTTTTTT. It encodes CSVGGTGSKEKLFF. This chain connects TRBV29-1 to TRBJ1-4, with 9 bases lining up with TRBD1. The length of the CDR3 is 14 residues. Germline V lookup: CDR1 SQVTM, CDR2 ANQGSEA.

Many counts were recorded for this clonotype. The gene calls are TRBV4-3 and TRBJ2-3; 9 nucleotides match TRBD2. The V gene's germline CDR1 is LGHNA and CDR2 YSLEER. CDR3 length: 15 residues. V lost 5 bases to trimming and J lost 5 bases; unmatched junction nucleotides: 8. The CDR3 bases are TGCGCCAGCAGCGTTAGCGGGAGCTTAGTAGATACGCAGTATTTT. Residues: CASSVSGSLVDTQYF.

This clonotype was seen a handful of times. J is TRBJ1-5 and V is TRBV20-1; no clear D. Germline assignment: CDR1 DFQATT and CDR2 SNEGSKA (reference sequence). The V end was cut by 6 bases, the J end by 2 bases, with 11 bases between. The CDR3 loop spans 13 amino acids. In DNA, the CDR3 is TGCAGTGCCCTTCTCGGGGGCAATCAGCCCCAGCATTTT. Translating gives CSALLGGNQPQHF.

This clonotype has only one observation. CDR3 sequence (DNA): TGCGCCAGCAGCCTAGGGTTATCAGCGGGGACCATATATTTT. Translation: CASSLGLSAGTIYF. The chain combines TRBV4-1 with TRBJ1-3, with no clear D. The CDR3 sequence is 14 residues long. In germline, CDR1 is MGHRA, CDR2 YSYEKL. The germline V and J ends were trimmed by 4 bases and 10 bases, with 17 bases remaining between them.

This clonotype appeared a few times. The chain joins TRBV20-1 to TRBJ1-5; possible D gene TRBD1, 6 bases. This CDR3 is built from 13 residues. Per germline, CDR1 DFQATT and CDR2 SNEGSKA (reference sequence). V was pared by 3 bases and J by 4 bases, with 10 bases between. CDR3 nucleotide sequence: TGCAGTGCTAGGGCTCAGGGGAATCAGCCCCAGCATTTT. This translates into CSARAQGNQPQHF.

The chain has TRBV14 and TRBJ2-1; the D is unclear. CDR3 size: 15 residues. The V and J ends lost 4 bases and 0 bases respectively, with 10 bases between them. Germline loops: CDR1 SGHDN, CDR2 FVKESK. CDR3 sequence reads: CASSPWASSYNEQFF. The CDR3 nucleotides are TGTGCCAGCAGCCCGTGGGCGAGCTCCTACAATGAGCAGTTCTTC.

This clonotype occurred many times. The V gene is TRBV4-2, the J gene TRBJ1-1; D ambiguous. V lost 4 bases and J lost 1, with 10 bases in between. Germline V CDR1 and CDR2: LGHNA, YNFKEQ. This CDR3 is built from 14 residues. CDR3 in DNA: TGTGCCAGCAGCCTTGGACGGACGAACACTGAAGCTTTCTTT. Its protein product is CASSLGRTNTEAFF.

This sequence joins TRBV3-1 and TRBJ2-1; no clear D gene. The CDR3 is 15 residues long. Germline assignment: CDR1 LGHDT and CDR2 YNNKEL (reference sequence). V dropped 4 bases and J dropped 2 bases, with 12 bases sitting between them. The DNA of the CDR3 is TGTGCCAGCAGCCCCCCCTGGAACACCTACAATGAGCAGTTCTTC. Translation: CASSPPWNTYNEQFF.

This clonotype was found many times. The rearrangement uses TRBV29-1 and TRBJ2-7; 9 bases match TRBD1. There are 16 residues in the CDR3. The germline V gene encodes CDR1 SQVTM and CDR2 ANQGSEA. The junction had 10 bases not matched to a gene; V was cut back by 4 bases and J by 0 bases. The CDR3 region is CSVGQGGSLSSYEQYF. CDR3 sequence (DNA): TGCAGCGTTGGACAGGGGGGGTCTTTAAGCTCCTACGAGCAGTACTTC.

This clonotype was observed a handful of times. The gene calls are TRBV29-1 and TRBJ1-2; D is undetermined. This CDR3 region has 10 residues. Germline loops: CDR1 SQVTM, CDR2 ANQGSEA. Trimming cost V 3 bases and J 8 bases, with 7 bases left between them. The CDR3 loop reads CSVDIAGYTF. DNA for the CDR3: TGCAGCGTTGACATAGCCGGCTACACCTTC.

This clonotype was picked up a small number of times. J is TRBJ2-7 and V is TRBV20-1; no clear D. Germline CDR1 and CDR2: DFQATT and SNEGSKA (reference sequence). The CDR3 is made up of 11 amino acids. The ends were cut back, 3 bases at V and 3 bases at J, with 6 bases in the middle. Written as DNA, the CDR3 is TGCAGTGCTAGTGACGACTACGAGCAGTACTTC. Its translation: CSASDDYEQYF.

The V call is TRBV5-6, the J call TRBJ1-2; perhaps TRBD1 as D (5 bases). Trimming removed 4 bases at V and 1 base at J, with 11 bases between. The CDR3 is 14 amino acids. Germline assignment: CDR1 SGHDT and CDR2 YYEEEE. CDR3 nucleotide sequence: TGTGCCAGCAGCCAGGGAGACTTTAACTATGGCTACACCTTC. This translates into CASSQGDFNYGYTF.

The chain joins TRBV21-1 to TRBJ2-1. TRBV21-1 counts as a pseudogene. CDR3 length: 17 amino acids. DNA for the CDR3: TGTGTCAGCAGCCAAGGACTGGATAACCCAAAAAACAATGAGCAGTTCTTC. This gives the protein CVSSQGLDNPKNNEQFF.

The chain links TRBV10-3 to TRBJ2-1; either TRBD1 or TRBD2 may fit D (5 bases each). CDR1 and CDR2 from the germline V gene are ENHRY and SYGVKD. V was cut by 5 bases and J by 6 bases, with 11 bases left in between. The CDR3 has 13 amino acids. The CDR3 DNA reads TGTGCCATCAGTCGGGACGATGGCAATGAGCAGTTCTTC. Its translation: CAISRDDGNEQFF.